This record concerns one T cell receptor beta chain sequence. The antigen is not known. The sample is drawn from a study of T cell responses to AZD1222 COVID-19 vaccine. Study-level results: Spike-wide vaccine-associated CD4 TCRs dominated at 160-218 and 743-854. Spike-specific TCR breadth and depth were elevated following two AZD1222 doses. At baseline, seropositivity was found in only a handful of AZD1222 recipients. There were mostly white British donors and more females than males, and clonal diversity was possibly underestimated.

Clones were read by immunoSEQ multiplex PCR, and TCRdb kept only the in-frame ones, dropping some. Of about 160,000 clones detected, roughly 94% appear once; the ten largest clones hold 5.1%. The CDR3 runs to 13 residues. V shed 6 bases, J shed 5 bases, and the junction held 4 bases outside the gene matches. The germline V gene has CDR1 MDHEN and CDR2 SYDVKM. This material consisted of peripheral blood, taken 28 days after the second AZD1222 dose. This chain links TRBV28 with TRBJ1-2; TRBD1 agrees at 9 bases. This receptor was taken from an adult who received the AZD1222 COVID-19 vaccine. CDR3 nucleotides: TGTGCCAGCAGACAGGGGGCGCGGTATGGCTACACCTTC. Amino acid sequence: CASRQGARYGYTF.